These 6 T cell receptor beta chains share one sample of origin, sequenced in a study of metastatic and nonmetastatic thyroid tumors (TCRdb year 2020). Library generation was performed with PCR. Sequencing took place on an Illumina HiSeq 4000. The public reads were quality trimmed at Q25 with fastp and then assembled into clones with MiXCR by TCRdb, keeping productive beta chains. A total of about 40,000 clones appear in this sample, more than 9.5% of them only once. The biggest ten clones account for roughly 25% of the sample. No treatment had been received by any patient before thyroid surgery. The sample was blood. These receptors came from a female donor with papillary thyroid cancer or a benign thyroid nodule (not recorded which). Some clones in this sample may be carry-over from other donors' samples.

The table lists this clone with a count of one. V gene TRBV11-2 combines with J gene TRBJ2-5, with 9 bases lining up with TRBD2. The CDR3 is made up of 16 amino acids. CDR1 is SGHAT and CDR2 is FQNNGV in the germline V gene. V was clipped by 1 base and J by 2 bases; unmatched bases: 5. The CDR3 region is CASSLVAGAGQETQYF. DNA for the CDR3: TGTGCCAGCAGCTTAGTAGCGGGAGCAGGGCAAGAGACCCAGTACTTC.

At least ten counts were recorded for this clone. This chain uses TRBV11-2 with TRBJ2-2, with D unresolved. Germline CDR1 is SGHAT and CDR2 is FQNNGV. With 6 bases removed from V and 9 bases from J, the gap between germline ends came to 11 bases. The CDR3 runs 12 residues. The CDR3 nucleotides are TGTGCCAGCAGGACCCCTGGCAGGGAGCTGTTTTTT. Protein product: CASRTPGRELFF.

As to this clone: This sequence may be a read error, since a much larger clone differs from it by one base. The rearrangement links TRBV3-1 to TRBJ2-3; perhaps D is TRBD1 or TRBD2 (5 bases each). Germline V CDR1 and CDR2: LGHDT, YNNKEL (reference sequence). The CDR3 totals 14 residues. The ends were cut back, 10 bases at V and 2 bases at J, with 16 bases in the middle. CDR3 residues: CAITPGTITDTQYF. The DNA for the CDR3 is TGTGCCATCACCCCCGGGACCATCACAGATACGCAGTATTTT.

This clone was recorded at least ten times. The rearrangement uses TRBV2 and TRBJ2-1; no clear D. Trimming stripped 6 bases from V and 0 bases from J, with 9 bases between. This CDR3 spans 14 amino acids. Germline CDR1 and CDR2: SNHLY and FYNNEI. As DNA, the CDR3 is TGTGCCAGCAGCACAGCCAGCTCCTACAATGAGCAGTTCTTC. Its protein is CASSTASSYNEQFF.

Many counts were recorded for this clone. The V call is TRBV28, the J call TRBJ1-5; no definite D call. CDR3 length: 15 amino acids. CDR1 and CDR2 (germline): MDHEN, SYDVKM. V lost 6 bases and J lost 8, with 20 bases in between. The CDR3, as DNA: TGTGCCAGCAGCCCGGATATTCCCCCTTTTAAGCCCCAGCATTTT. Amino acid sequence: CASSPDIPPFKPQHF.

This clone was seen many times. V and J are TRBV10-3 and TRBJ1-6; TRBD1 agrees at 10 bases. This CDR3 has 13 residues. CDR1 ENHRY and CDR2 SYGVKD come from the germline V gene. With V trimmed by 8 bases and J by 10 bases, 5 bases remained unmatched. In DNA, the CDR3 is TGTGCCATCCGGGACAGGGGTGAATCACCCCTCCACTTT. Translated: CAIRDRGESPLHF.